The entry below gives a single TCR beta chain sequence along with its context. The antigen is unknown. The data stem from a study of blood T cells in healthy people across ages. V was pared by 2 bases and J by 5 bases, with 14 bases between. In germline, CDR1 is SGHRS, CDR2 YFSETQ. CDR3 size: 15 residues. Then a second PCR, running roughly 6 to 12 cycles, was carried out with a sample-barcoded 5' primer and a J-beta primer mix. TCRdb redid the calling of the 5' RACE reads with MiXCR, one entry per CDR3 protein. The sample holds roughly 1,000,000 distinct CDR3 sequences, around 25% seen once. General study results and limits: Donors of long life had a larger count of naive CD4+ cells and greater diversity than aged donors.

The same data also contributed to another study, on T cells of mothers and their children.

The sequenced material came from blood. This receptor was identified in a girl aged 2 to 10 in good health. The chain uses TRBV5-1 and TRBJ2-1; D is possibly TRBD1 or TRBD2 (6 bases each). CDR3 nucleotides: TGCGCCAGCAGCTTCGGGGGCGGGTCCGACAATGAGCAGTTCTTC. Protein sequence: CASSFGGGSDNEQFF. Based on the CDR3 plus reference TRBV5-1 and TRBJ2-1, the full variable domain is KAGVTQTPRYLIKTRGQQVTLSCSPISGHRSVSWYQQTPGQGLQFLFEYFSETQRNKGNFPGRFSGRQFSNSRSEMNVSTLELGDSALYLCASSFGGGSDNEQFFGPGTRLTVL.